These 16 T cell receptor beta chains share one sample of origin, sequenced in a study of shared clonotypes between healthy human individuals. Data came from immunoSEQ multiplex PCR; TCRdb stores just in-frame clones and leaves some out. This repertoire shows 470,000 or so clones, more than 65% found once; its top ten account for roughly 12%. The sample was PBMCs. The receptors shown here come from a woman between 35 and 50 years old in good health. Some clones in this sample may be carry-over from other donors' samples.

The V call is TRBV5-8, the J call TRBJ2-7; D not resolved. Trimming removed 1 base at V and 1 base at J, with 9 bases between. Germline CDR1 is SGHTS and CDR2 is YDEGEE. This CDR3 contains 14 residues. The CDR3 DNA follows: TGTGCCAGCAGCTTGCGTTCCGGGTCCTACGAGCAGTACTTC. This codes for CASSLRSGSYEQYF.

The chain couples TRBV18 to TRBJ2-7; 9 bases are a match to TRBD2. The germline CDR1 and CDR2 sequences are KGHSH and LQKENI. The CDR3 is 13 amino acids. Trimming took 4 bases from V and 5 from J; bases not matched to a gene: 3. In DNA form, the CDR3 reads TGTGCCAGCTCACTAGCGGGAGCAGACGAGCAGTACTTC. It translates to CASSLAGADEQYF.

With respect to this clone: Given a far larger clone just one base away, this is likely a sequencing read error. The chain is built from TRBV10-3 and TRBJ2-7, with D unclear. The CDR3 is 15 amino acids. V dropped 11 bases and J dropped 2 bases, with 22 bases sitting between them. CDR1 and CDR2 from the germline V gene are ENHRY and SYGVKD. DNA for the CDR3: TGTGCCTCCCGTGGTGGAGAAGGGTCCACCTACGAGCAGTACTTC. This encodes CASRGGEGSTYEQYF.

The chain uses TRBV10-2 and TRBJ2-2; 9 bases agree with TRBD1. The CDR3 is made up of 16 amino acids. Germline V gene sequence: CDR1 WSHSY, CDR2 SAAADI. The V and J ends lost 3 bases and 7 bases, in that order; junction bases with no gene match: 9. For the CDR3, the DNA is TGCGCCAGCAGTGAATGGATCGACAGGGGGGACGGGGAGCTGTTTTTT. Residues: CASSEWIDRGDGELFF.

V is TRBV28 and J is TRBJ1-3; D is unresolved. The CDR3 is made up of 14 amino acids. V shed 7 bases and J shed 2 bases, with 12 bases lying between them. Germline values: CDR1 MDHEN, CDR2 SYDVKM. CDR3 amino acids: CASTRLSAGNTIYF. The CDR3 nucleotides read TGTGCCAGCACCCGCCTGTCCGCTGGAAACACCATATATTTT.

This sequence joins TRBV28 and TRBJ1-1; 10 positions match TRBD1. The CDR3 has 15 amino acids. CDR1 and CDR2 from the germline V gene are MDHEN and SYDVKM. Unmatched junction bases numbered 9, after V lost 6 bases and J lost 5 bases. The CDR3 nucleotides read TGTGCCAGCAGGTCGACAGGGGGCTCGTGGACTGAAGCTTTCTTT. Translating gives CASRSTGGSWTEAFF.

The CDR3 bases are TGTGCCAGCAGCCTAACGATACCTAGCGGGACCTCCTACGAGCAGTACTTC. This translates into CASSLTIPSGTSYEQYF. The chain is built from TRBV5-4 and TRBJ2-7, with TRBD2 matching 9 bases. The CDR3 runs to 17 residues. From germline, CDR1 is SGHNT and CDR2 YYREEE (reference sequence). After removal of 4 bases from V and 0 bases from J, the junction contained 11 bases not matched to a gene.

The chain has TRBV30 and TRBJ2-1; TRBD2 matches 7 bases. There are 14 residues in the CDR3. Germline V CDR1 and CDR2: GTSNPN, SVGIG (reference sequence). V shed 5 bases, J shed 8 bases, and the junction held 12 bases outside the gene matches. CDR3 DNA: TGTGCCTGGGCCCAGACTAGCATTATTGATGAGCAGTTCTTC. Its protein is CAWAQTSIIDEQFF.

Turning to this clone: This same CDR3 is encoded by further DNA sequences in the sample. This chain connects TRBV27 to TRBJ2-2; no clear D. Per the germline V gene, CDR1 is MNHEY and CDR2 is SMNVEV (reference sequence). V was trimmed by 0 bases and J by 5 bases, leaving 4 bases between them. CDR3 length: 13 residues. As DNA, the CDR3 is TGTGCCAGCAGTTTATCGGGGACCGGGGAGCTGTTTTTT. Its protein is CASSLSGTGELFF.

With regard to this clone: With a far larger clone one base away, a read error is the likely cause. This CDR3 fails to terminate in the conserved phenylalanine or tryptophan, so it likely reflects a read error. V usage is TRBV5-4 and J usage is TRBJ2-7; 7 positions match TRBD1. Germline values: CDR1 SGHNT, CDR2 YYREEE (reference sequence). The CDR3 extends over 15 amino acids. Losses at the gene ends were 0 bases for V and 4 bases for J; bases not matched to a gene: 7. CDR3 in DNA: TGTGCCAGCAGCTTGGCAGGGGGTTCCCGTTACGAGCAGTACTTA. Encoded protein: CASSLAGGSRYEQYL.

The chain links TRBV5-1 to TRBJ2-3, with 7 positions matching TRBD1. The trim removed 3 bases at V and 3 bases at J, leaving 13 bases unmatched. The CDR3 spans 17 residues. Germline V gene data show CDR1 as SGHRS and CDR2 as YFSETQ. CDR3 bases: TGCGCCAGCAGCTCAGCCCGGGACAGCTATGGGACAGATACGCAGTATTTT. Protein sequence: CASSSARDSYGTDTQYF.

This clone was recorded once. The chain carries TRBV23-1 and TRBJ2-7; D may be TRBD1 (5 bases). TRBV23-1 is an ORF; its function is uncertain. Trimming took 3 bases from V and 3 from J, leaving 18 bases between them. The CDR3 contains 16 residues. CDR3 coding DNA: TGCGCCAGCAGTCATTATAGGACACCGACGAGCTACGAGCAGTACTTC. The encoded protein is CASSHYRTPTSYEQYF.

The chain joins TRBV5-1 to TRBJ2-2; D gene unclear. The CDR3 consists of 14 residues. Trimming left V 1 base short and J 1 base short, with 5 bases between. The germline gives CDR1 SGHRS, CDR2 YFSETQ. The DNA for the CDR3 is TGCGCCAGCAGCTTGTTTCTGAACACCGGGGAGCTGTTTTTT. This gives the protein CASSLFLNTGELFF.

To note about this clone: Given a far larger clone just one base away, this is likely a sequencing read error. The V call is TRBV25-1, the J call TRBJ1-4; possible D gene TRBD1, 5 bases. There are 15 residues in the CDR3. The V end lost 4 bases, the J end lost 8 bases, and 17 bases lay between the germline ends. CDR1 MGHDK and CDR2 SYGVNS come from the germline V gene. CDR3 coding DNA: TGTGCCAGCAGTGGATATGGGGGTTTTCGGGAAAAACTGTTTTTT. It is translated as CASSGYGGFREKLFF.

V and J are TRBV28 and TRBJ2-7; tentatively, D is TRBD2 (6 bases). The CDR3 length is 14 residues. With 5 bases removed from V and 0 bases from J, the gap between germline ends came to 11 bases. Germline V gives CDR1 MDHEN, CDR2 SYDVKM. CDR3 bases: TGTGCCAGCAGTAGGGAGGTTCTCTCCTACGAGCAGTACTTC. Its translation: CASSREVLSYEQYF.

A remark on this clone: It is likely a read error: a sequence one base away is far more abundant. The sample holds other DNA sequences that translate to the same CDR3. The chain couples TRBV18 to TRBJ1-1; a possible D gene is TRBD1 (5 bases). This CDR3 has 13 amino acids. The V gene lost 3 bases and the J gene lost 4 bases, with 9 bases spanning the gap. Germline V gene sequence: CDR1 KGHSH, CDR2 LQKENI. The CDR3 protein is CASSPGQGTEAFF. The CDR3 DNA follows: TGTGCCAGCTCACCGGGGCAGGGCACTGAAGCTTTCTTT.